This T cell receptor (beta chain) was recovered during a study of T cell repertoires in urothelial bladder cancer (dated by TCRdb to about 2019). The study in broad terms: Clinical stages of the approximately 12 resected lesions were three cT0, three cTa, three cT1 and three cT2 or greater. TCR repertoire clonality in bladder tumors was compared with TCR repertoire clonality in benign bladder inflammation. Some 13 resected bladder lesions were studied, comprising urothelial carcinoma (UC+) and benign (UC-) specimens. Around 13 patients who had bladder lesions and were undergoing transurethral resection were prospectively identified.

CDR3 length: 14 amino acids, cysteine to phenylalanine. The DNA shown is the 42-base CDR3, in frame from base 1. V and J are trimmed by 0 bases and 4 bases, and the gene matches miss 3 bases of the junction. CDR1 and CDR2 are drawn from the germline V gene (reference sequence): MNHNY, SVGAGI. Benign (UC-) specimens were resected bladder lesions without urothelial carcinoma. Bladder lesion specimens were obtained at transurethral resection and were stored at -80C. DNA was isolated from bladder specimens obtained during transurethral resection. Overall results and qualifications from the work: In carcinoma specimens a single T-cell clone made up as much as 17% of infiltrating lymphocytes, compared with roughly 1.8% in benign specimens. Urothelial carcinoma specimens had fewer T cells than benign specimens, with medians of roughly 5,600 and 26,000. Median tumor infiltrating lymphocyte percentage was 2% in carcinoma specimens and about 13% in benign specimens.

The immunoSEQ assay was used to sequence the CDR3 region of the TCR beta chain. As for the original processing: For each specimen, T-cell fraction, clonal dominance and maximum TCR clone frequency were calculated. The source is immuneACCESS, and TCRdb retained only in-frame sequences with V and J called. Part of the clones is not carried over; for the studies checked, unresolved V genes explain less than half of this, and the remainder is unexplained. That table is the source of V, J and clone size, and D and trimming were worked out from the DNA. The sample records around 12,000 clones, around two thirds of which are singletons. The top ten hold around 6.5% of the sample. A few counts support this clone. Its antigen has not been determined. One base away there is no much larger clone; base qualities are not given.

Sequencing was carried out using tumor-infiltrating cells from bladder cancer. The sequence is built from TRBV6-6 and TRBJ2-7; TRBD1 agrees with 7 junctional bases. The sequence came from a human donor with a benign inflammatory bladder lesion. The CDR3 amino acid sequence is: CASSYSNRGYEQYF. The sequence in DNA is TGTGCCAGCAGTTACTCGAACAGGGGATACGAGCAGTACTTC.